These 7 T cell receptor beta chains share one sample of origin, sequenced in a study of blood T cell repertoires in COVID-19. TCRdb's copy holds only in-frame clones and misses some; the assay was immunoSEQ multiplex PCR. There are some 150,000 clones in the sample; over 75% occur only once, and 1.2% lies in the top ten. The sequenced sample was PBMCs or T cells enriched from blood (not recorded which). Source of these receptors: a woman in her twenties or thirties with acute COVID-19.

The chain uses TRBV28 and TRBJ1-4; 7 nucleotides line up with TRBD1. CDR3 length: 19 residues. V lost 5 bases to trimming and J lost 1 base; unmatched junction nucleotides: 16. The V gene's germline CDR1 is MDHEN and CDR2 SYDVKM. The CDR3 region is CASSARDSLGVRTNEKLFF. The CDR3 bases are TGTGCCAGCAGTGCCCGGGACAGCCTCGGGGTGAGAACTAATGAAAAACTGTTTTTT.

V and J are TRBV30 and TRBJ1-3; a possible D gene is TRBD1 (6 bases). V was cut by 2 bases and J by 4 bases, with 12 bases left in between. CDR1 is GTSNPN, CDR2 SVGIG, per germline (reference sequence). The CDR3 has 14 residues. The CDR3 is CAWSPGVGGNTIYF. CDR3 nucleotides: TGTGCCTGGAGTCCAGGGGTGGGCGGAAACACCATATATTTT.

V usage is TRBV30 and J usage is TRBJ2-6; no definite D call. Trimming removed 0 bases from V and 3 bases from J, with 3 bases in between. The germline gives CDR1 GTSNPN, CDR2 SVGIG (reference sequence). CDR3 length: 13 residues. The CDR3 spells CAWSVGGANVLTF. The CDR3 nucleotides are TGTGCCTGGAGTGTCGGTGGGGCCAACGTCCTGACTTTC.

The V gene is TRBV20-1, the J gene TRBJ2-7; D is perhaps TRBD2 (6 bases). From germline, CDR1 is DFQATT and CDR2 SNEGSKA (reference sequence). Trimming pared 6 bases from V and 6 bases from J, leaving 12 bases between. The CDR3 has 11 amino acids. CDR3: CSARGLGEQYF. The CDR3 DNA reads as TGCAGTGCGCGGGGATTAGGCGAGCAGTACTTC.

The V and J genes are TRBV5-6 and TRBJ2-5; 7 nucleotides align to TRBD2. J lost 2 bases, V lost 1 base, and 2 bases had no gene match. The germline V gene encodes CDR1 SGHDT and CDR2 YYEEEE. The CDR3 spans 14 residues. CDR3 amino acids: CASSLWGGQETQYF. Written as DNA, the CDR3 is TGTGCCAGCAGCTTGTGGGGGGGTCAAGAGACCCAGTACTTC.

V usage is TRBV30 and J usage is TRBJ1-2; D may be TRBD1 (5 bases). Trimming took 7 bases from V and 6 from J, leaving 15 bases between them. Germline values: CDR1 GTSNPN, CDR2 SVGIG (reference sequence). This CDR3 spans 12 amino acids. The CDR3 sequence is CAFRGGVDGYTF. DNA for the CDR3: TGTGCCTTTAGGGGAGGGGTTGATGGCTACACCTTC.

This chain uses TRBV9 with TRBJ2-1; 8 bases map to TRBD2. CDR3 length: 15 amino acids. Per the germline V gene, CDR1 is SGDLS and CDR2 is YYNGEE. J was trimmed by 8 bases and V by 2 bases; bases with no gene match: 9. The CDR3 nucleotides read TGTGCCAGCAGCGTCTCTGCGGGAGGATTGGATGAGCAGTTCTTC. Translation: CASSVSAGGLDEQFF.